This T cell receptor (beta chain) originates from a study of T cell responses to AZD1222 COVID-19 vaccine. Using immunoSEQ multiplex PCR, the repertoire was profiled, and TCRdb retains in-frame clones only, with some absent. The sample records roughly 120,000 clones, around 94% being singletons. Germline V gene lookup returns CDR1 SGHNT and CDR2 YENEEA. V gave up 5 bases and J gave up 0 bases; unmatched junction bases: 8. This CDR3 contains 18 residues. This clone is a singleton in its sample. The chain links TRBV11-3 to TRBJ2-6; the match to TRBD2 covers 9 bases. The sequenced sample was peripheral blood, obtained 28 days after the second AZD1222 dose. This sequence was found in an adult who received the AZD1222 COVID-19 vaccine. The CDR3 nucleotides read TGTGCCAGCAGCAAAGGGACTAGCTATCCCTCTGGGGCCAACGTCCTGACTTTC. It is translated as CASSKGTSYPSGANVLTF.